This T cell receptor (beta chain) was captured in a study of metastatic and nonmetastatic thyroid tumors. Study outcomes and limitations: Malignant thyroid tumors reportedly exceeded benign nodules significantly in TCR beta diversity, with the difference appearing in blood and tumor.

No treatment of any kind had been given to any patient before thyroid surgery. In the authors' workflow: Clinicopathological groups differed in CDR3, with these differences serving to build a distant-metastasis classifier for papillary thyroid cancer. TCRdb re-clonotyped the PCR reads via MiXCR. TCRdb, not the authors, supplied the V and J calls. The sample shows about 38,000 clones, approximately 26% of them seen only once. Turning to this clone: Its antigen is undetermined.

This TCR was recovered from a female donor with papillary thyroid cancer or a benign thyroid nodule (not recorded which). Some clones in this sample may be carry-over from other donors' samples. The sample consisted of blood.

The CDR3 protein is CASSLTSGQGARELFF. The CDR3 region has the DNA TGTGCCAGCAGCTTAACAAGCGGGCAGGGGGCCAGGGAGCTGTTTTTT. The chain has TRBV13 and TRBJ2-2; 8 bases agree with TRBD1. The junction had 11 bases not matched to a gene; V was cut back by 2 bases and J by 9 bases. Per germline, CDR1 PRHDT and CDR2 FYEKMQ (reference sequence). There are 16 residues in the CDR3.